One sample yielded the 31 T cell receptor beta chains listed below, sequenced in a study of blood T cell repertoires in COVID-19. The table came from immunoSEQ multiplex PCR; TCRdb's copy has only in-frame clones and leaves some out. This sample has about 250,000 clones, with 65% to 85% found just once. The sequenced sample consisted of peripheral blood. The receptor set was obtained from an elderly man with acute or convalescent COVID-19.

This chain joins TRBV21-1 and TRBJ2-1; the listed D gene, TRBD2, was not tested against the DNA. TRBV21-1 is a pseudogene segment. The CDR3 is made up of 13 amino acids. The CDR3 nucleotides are TGTGCCAGCAGCAAAGTCGGAGGGAAAGAGCAGTTCTTC. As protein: CASSKVGGKEQFF.

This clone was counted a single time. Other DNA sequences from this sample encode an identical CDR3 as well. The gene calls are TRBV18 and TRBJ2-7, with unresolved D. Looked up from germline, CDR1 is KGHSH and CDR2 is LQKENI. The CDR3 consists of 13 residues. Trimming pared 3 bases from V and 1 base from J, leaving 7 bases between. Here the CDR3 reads CASSPSVSYEQYF. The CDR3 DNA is TGTGCCAGCTCACCCAGTGTTTCCTACGAGCAGTACTTC. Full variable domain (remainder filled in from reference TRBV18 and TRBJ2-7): NAGVMQNPRHLVRRRGQEARLRCSPMKGHSHVYWYRQLPEEGLKFMVYLQKENIIDESGMPKERFSAEFPKEGPSILRIQQVVRGDSAAYFCASSPSVSYEQYFGPGTRLTVT.

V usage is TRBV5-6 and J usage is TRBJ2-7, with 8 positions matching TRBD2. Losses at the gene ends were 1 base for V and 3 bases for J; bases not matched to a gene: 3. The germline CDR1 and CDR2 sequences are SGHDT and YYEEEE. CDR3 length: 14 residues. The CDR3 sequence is CASSLLAGNYEQYF. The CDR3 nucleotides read TGTGCCAGCAGCTTGCTAGCGGGTAACTACGAGCAGTACTTC.

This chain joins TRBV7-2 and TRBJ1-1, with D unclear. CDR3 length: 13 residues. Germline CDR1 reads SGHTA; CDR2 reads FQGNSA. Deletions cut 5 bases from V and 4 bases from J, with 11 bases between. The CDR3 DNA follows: TGTGCCAGCAGCGCACAGTTAGGCACTGAAGCTTTCTTT. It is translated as CASSAQLGTEAFF.

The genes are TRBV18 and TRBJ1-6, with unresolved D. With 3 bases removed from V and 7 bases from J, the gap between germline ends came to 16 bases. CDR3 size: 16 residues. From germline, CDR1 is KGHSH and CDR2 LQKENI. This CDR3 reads CASSPQKNPSNSPLHF. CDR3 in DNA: TGTGCCAGCTCACCCCAGAAAAACCCATCAAATTCACCCCTCCACTTT.

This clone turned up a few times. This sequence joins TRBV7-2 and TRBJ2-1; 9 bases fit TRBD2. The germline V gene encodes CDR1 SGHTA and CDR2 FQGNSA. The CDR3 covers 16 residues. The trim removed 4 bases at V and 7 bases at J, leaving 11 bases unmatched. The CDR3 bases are TGTGCCAGCAGCTCACAGGGCGGGGGGGCGAGTAATGAGCAGTTCTTC. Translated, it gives CASSSQGGGASNEQFF.

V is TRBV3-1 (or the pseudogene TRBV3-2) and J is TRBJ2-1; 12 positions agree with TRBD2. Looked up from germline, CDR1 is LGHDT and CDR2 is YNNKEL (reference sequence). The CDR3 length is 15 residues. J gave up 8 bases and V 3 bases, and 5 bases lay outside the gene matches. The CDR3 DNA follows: TGTGCCAGCAGCCAGACTAGCGGGAGTGTCTATGAGCAGTTCTTC. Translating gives CASSQTSGSVYEQFF.

As DNA, the CDR3 is TGTGCCAGCAGCCCTACCCTTGGCGGTAGCTCCTACAATGAGCAGTTCTTC. This encodes CASSPTLGGSSYNEQFF. J is TRBJ2-1 and V is TRBV9; D is ambiguous. The CDR3 contains 17 residues. The V end was cut by 4 bases, the J end by 0 bases, with 17 bases between. Germline CDR1 and CDR2: SGDLS and YYNGEE.

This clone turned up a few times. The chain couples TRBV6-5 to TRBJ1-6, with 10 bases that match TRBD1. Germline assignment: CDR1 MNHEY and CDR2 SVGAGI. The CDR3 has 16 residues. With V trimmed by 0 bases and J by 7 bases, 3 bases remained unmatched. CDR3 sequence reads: CASSYSGQGSNSPLHF. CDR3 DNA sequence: TGTGCCAGCAGTTACTCGGGACAGGGGTCGAATTCACCCCTCCACTTT.

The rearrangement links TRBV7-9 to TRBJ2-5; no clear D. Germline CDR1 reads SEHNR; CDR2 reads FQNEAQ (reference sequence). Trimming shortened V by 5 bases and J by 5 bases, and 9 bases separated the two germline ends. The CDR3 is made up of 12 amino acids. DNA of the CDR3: TGTGCCAGCAGCAATGTCGGGGAGACCCAGTACTTC. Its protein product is CASSNVGETQYF.

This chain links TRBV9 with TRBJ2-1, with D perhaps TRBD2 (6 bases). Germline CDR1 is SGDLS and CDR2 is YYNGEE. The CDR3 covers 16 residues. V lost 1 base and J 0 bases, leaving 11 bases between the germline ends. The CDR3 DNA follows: TGTGCCAGCAGCGTATCCGGGGGAGCCTCCTACAATGAGCAGTTCTTC. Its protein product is CASSVSGGASYNEQFF. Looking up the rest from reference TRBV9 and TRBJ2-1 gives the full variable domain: DSGVTQTPKHLITATGQRVTLRCSPRSGDLSVYWYQQSLDQGLQFLIQYYNGEERAKGNILERFSAQQFPDLHSELNLSSLELGDSALYFCASSVSGGASYNEQFFGPGTRLTVL.

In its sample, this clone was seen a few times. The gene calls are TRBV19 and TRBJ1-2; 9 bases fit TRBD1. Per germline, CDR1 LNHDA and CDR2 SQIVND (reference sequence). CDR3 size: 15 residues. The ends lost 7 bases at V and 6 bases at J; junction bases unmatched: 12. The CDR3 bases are TGTGCCAGTACCCAATCGGTCGGGACAGGGCATGGCTACACCTTC. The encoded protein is CASTQSVGTGHGYTF.

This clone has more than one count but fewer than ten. The CDR3 DNA reads TGCGCCAGCGCGGCACAGGCGTCGTCACCCCTCCACTTT. This sequence encodes CASAAQASSPLHF. V gene TRBV10-2 combines with J gene TRBJ1-6, with TRBD1 as a possible D gene (5 bases). The CDR3 has 13 residues. CDR1 is WSHSY, CDR2 SAAADI, per germline. V lost 8 bases to trimming and J lost 10 bases, with 15 bases between them.

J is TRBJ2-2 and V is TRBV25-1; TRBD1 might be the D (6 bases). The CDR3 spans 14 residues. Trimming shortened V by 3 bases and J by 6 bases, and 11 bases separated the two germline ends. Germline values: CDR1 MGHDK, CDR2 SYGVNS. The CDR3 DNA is TGTGCCAGCAGTGATGGACAGTTCCCCGGGGAGCTGTTTTTT. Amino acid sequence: CASSDGQFPGELFF.

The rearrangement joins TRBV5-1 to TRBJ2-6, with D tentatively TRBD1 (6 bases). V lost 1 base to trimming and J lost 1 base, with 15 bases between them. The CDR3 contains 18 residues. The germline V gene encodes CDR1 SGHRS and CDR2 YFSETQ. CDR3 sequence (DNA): TGCGCCAGCAGCTTGCGGGACAATTTCGGGTCTGGGGCCAACGTCCTGACTTTC. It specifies CASSLRDNFGSGANVLTF.

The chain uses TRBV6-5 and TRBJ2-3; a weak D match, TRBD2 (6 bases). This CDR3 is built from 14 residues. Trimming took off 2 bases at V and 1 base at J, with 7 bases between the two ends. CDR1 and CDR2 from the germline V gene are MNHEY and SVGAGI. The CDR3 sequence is CASSYGEGTDTQYF. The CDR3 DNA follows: TGTGCCAGCAGTTACGGGGAGGGCACAGATACGCAGTATTTT.

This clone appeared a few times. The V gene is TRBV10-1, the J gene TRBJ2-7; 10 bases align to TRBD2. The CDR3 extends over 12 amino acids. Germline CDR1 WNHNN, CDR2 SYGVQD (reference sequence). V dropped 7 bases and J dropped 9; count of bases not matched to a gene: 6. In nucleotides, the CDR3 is TGCGCCAGCACTAGCGGGGGAATTGCGCAGTACTTC. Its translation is CASTSGGIAQYF.

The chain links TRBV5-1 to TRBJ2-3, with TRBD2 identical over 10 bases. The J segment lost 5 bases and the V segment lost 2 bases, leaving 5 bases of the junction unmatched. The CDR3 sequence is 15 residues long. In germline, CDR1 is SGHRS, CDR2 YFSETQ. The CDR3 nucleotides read TGCGCCAGCAGCTTAGCGGGAGGGCCGGAAGATACGCAGTATTTT. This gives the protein CASSLAGGPEDTQYF.

The CDR3 sequence: CASSAGTATDTQYF. CDR3 DNA sequence: TGTGCCAGCAGCGCCGGGACTGCCACAGATACGCAGTATTTT. The chain recombines TRBV9 with TRBJ2-3, with D maybe TRBD2 (6 bases). Trimming cost V 3 bases and J 2 bases, with 10 bases left between them. The CDR3 has 14 residues. Germline V gives CDR1 SGDLS, CDR2 YYNGEE.

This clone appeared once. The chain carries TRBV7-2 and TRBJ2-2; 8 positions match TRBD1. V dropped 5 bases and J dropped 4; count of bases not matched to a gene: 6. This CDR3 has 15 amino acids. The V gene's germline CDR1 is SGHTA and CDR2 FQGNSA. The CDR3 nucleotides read TGTGCCAGCAGCAGACAGGGGATGGGCACCGGGGAGCTGTTTTTT. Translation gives CASSRQGMGTGELFF.

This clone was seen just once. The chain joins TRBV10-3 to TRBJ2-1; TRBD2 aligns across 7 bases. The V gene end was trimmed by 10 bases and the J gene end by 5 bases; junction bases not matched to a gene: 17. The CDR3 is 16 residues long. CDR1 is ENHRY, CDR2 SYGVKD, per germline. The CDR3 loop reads CATTGGLAAFNNEQFF. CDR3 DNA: TGTGCCACCACGGGAGGCCTAGCAGCCTTCAACAATGAGCAGTTCTTC.

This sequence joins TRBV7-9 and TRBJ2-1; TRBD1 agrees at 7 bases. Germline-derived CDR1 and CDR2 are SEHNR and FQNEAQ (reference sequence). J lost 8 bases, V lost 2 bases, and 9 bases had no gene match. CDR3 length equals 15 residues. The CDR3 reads CASSLWAGGLDEQFF. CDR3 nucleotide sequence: TGTGCCAGCAGCTTATGGGCAGGGGGTCTCGATGAGCAGTTCTTC.

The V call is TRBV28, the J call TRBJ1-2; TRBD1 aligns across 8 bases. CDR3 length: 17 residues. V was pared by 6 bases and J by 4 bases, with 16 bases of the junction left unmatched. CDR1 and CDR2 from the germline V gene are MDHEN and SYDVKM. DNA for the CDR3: TGTGCCAGCAGAACGACGCCCGACAGGGGTTCCCCCTATGGCTACACCTTC. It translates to CASRTTPDRGSPYGYTF.

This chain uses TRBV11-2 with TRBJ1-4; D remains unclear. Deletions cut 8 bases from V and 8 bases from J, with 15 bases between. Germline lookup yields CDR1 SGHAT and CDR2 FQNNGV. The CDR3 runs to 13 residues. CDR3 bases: TGTGCCAGCGGCAACGGTCCCAGGGAAAAACTGTTTTTT. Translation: CASGNGPREKLFF.

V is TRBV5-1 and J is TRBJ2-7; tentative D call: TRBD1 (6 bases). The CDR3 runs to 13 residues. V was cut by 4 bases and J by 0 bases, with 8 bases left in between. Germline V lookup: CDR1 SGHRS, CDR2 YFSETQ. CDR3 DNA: TGCGCCAGCAGCAGGGACAACTCCTACGAGCAGTACTTC. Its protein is CASSRDNSYEQYF.

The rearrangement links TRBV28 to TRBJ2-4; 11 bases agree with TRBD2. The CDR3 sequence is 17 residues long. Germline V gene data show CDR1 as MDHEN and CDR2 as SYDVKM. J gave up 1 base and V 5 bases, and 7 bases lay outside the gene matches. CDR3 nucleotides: TGTGCCAGCAGTGGATTAGCGGGGGGGGCGGCCAAAAACATTCAGTACTTC. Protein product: CASSGLAGGAAKNIQYF. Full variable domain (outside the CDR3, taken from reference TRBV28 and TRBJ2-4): DVKVTQSSRYLVKRTGEKVFLECVQDMDHENMFWYRQDPGLGLRLIYFSYDVKMKEKGDIPEGYSVSREKKERFSLILESASTNQTSMYLCASSGLAGGAAKNIQYFGAGTRLSVL.

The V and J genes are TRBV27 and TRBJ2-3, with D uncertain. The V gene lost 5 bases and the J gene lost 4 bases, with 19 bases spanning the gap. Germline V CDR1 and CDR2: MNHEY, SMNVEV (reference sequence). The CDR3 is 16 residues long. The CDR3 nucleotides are TGTGCCAGCAGTCTCCGACCGACTCCAACTTCAGATACGCAGTATTTT. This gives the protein CASSLRPTPTSDTQYF.

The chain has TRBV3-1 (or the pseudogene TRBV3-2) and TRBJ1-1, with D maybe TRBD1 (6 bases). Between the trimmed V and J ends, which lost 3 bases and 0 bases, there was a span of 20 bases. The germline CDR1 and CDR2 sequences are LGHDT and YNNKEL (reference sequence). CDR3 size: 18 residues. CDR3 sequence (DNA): TGTGCCAGCAGCCACCCCCTTCGGCGGGGGCAAATGAACACTGAAGCTTTCTTT. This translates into CASSHPLRRGQMNTEAFF.

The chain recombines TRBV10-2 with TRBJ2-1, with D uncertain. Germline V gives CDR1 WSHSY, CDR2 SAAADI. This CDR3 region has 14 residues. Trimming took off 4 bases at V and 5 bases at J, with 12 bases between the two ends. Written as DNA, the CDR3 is TGCGCCAGCAGTGTGCAACCCAGTCACAATGAGCAGTTCTTC. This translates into CASSVQPSHNEQFF.

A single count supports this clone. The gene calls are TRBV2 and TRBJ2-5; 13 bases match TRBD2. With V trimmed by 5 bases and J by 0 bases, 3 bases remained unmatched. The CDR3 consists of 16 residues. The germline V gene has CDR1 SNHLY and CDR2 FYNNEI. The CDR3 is CASSRGTSGDQETQYF. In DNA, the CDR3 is TGTGCCAGCAGTCGAGGGACTAGCGGGGACCAAGAGACCCAGTACTTC.

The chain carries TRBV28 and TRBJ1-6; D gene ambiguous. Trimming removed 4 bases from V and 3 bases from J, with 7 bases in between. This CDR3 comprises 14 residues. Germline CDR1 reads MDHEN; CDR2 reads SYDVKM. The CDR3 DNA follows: TGTGCCAGCAGTTCTTCAGGCTATAATTCACCCCTCCACTTT. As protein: CASSSSGYNSPLHF.